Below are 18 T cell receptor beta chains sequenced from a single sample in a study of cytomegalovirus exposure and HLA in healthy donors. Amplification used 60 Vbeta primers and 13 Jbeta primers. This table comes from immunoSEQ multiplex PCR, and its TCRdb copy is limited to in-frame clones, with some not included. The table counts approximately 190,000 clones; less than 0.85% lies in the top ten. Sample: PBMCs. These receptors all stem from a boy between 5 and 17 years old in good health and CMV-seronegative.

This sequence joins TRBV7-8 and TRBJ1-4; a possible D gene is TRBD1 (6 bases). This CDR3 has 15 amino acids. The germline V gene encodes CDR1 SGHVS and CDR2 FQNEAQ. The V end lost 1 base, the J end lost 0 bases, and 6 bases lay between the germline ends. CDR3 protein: CASSLDRATNEKLFF. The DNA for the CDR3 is TGTGCCAGCAGCTTAGACAGGGCAACTAATGAAAAACTGTTTTTT. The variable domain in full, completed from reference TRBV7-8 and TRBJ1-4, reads GAGVSQSPRYKVAKRGQDVALRCDPISGHVSLFWYQQALGQGPEFLTYFQNEAQLDKSGLPSDRFFAERPEGSVSTLKIQRTQQEDSAVYLCASSLDRATNEKLFFGSGTQLSVL.

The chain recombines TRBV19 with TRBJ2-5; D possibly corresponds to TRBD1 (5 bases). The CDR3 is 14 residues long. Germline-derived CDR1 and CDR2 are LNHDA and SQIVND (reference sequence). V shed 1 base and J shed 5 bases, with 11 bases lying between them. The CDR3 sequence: CASSIAGRVETQYF. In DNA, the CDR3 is TGTGCCAGTAGTATAGCTGGCAGGGTTGAGACCCAGTACTTC. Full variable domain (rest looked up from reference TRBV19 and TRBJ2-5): DGGITQSPKYLFRKEGQNVTLSCEQNLNHDAMYWYRQDPGQGLRLIYYSQIVNDFQKGDIAEGYSVSREKKESFPLTVTSAQKNPTAFYLCASSIAGRVETQYFGPGTRLLVL.

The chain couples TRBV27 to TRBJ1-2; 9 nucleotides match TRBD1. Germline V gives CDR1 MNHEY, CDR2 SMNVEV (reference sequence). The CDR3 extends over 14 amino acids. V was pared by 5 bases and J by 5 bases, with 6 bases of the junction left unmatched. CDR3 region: CASSRTGQGYGYTF. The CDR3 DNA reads TGTGCCAGCAGTCGCACGGGACAGGGTTATGGCTACACCTTC.

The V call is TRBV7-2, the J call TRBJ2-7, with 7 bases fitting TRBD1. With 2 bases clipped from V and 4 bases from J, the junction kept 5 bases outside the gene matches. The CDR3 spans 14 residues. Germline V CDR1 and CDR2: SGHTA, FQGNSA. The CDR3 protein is CASSLRQGGYEQYF. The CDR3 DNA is TGTGCCAGCAGCTTAAGACAGGGTGGGTACGAGCAGTACTTC. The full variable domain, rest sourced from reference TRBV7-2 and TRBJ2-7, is GAGVSQSPSNKVTEKGKDVELRCDPISGHTALYWYRQSLGQGLEFLIYFQGNSAPDKSGLPSDRFSAERTGGSVSTLTIQRTQQEDSAVYLCASSLRQGGYEQYFGPGTRLTVT.

This chain's CDR3 is CASSPPEMRVNTEAFF. The CDR3 nucleotides are TGTGCCAGCTCACCACCAGAAATGCGGGTGAACACTGAAGCTTTCTTT. The chain links TRBV18 to TRBJ1-1, with unresolved D. In germline, CDR1 is KGHSH, CDR2 LQKENI. V shed 0 bases and J shed 0 bases, with 11 bases lying between them. The length of the CDR3 is 16 residues.

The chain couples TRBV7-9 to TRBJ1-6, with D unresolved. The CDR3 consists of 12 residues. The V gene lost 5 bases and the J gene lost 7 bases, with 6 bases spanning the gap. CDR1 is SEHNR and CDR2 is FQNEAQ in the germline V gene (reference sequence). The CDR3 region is CASSRENSPLHF. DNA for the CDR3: TGTGCCAGCAGCCGCGAGAATTCACCCCTCCACTTT. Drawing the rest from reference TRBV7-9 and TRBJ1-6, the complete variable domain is DTGVSQNPRHKITKRGQNVTFRCDPISEHNRLYWYRQTLGQGPEFLTYFQNEAQLEKSRLLSDRFSAERPKGSFSTLEIQRTEQGDSAMYLCASSRENSPLHFGNGTRLTVT.

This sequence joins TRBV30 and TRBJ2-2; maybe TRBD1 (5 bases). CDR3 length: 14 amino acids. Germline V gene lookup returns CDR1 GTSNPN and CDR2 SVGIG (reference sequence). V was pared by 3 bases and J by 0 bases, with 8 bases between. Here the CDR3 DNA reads TGTGCCTGGAGGGGGCCTCCGAACACCGGGGAGCTGTTTTTT. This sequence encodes CAWRGPPNTGELFF.

The CDR3 nucleotides are TGTGCCTGGAGCCTTCGGGTGGGGCCCGGGGAGCTGTTTTTT. It translates to CAWSLRVGPGELFF. The chain is built from TRBV30 and TRBJ2-2; D may be TRBD1 (5 bases). CDR1 is GTSNPN, CDR2 SVGIG, per germline (reference sequence). The CDR3 runs 14 residues. Deletions cut 3 bases from V and 6 bases from J, with 14 bases between.

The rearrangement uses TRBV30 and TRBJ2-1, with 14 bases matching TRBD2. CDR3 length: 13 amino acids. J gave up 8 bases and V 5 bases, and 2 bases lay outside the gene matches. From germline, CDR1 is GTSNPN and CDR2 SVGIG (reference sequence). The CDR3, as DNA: TGTGCCTGGGGGACTAGCGGGGGTTATGAGCAGTTCTTC. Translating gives CAWGTSGGYEQFF. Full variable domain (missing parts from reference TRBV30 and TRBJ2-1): SQTIHQWPATLVQPVGSPLSLECTVEGTSNPNLYWYRQAAGRGLQLLFYSVGIGQISSEVPQNLSASRPQDRQFILSSKKLLLSDSGFYLCAWGTSGGYEQFFGPGTRLTVL.

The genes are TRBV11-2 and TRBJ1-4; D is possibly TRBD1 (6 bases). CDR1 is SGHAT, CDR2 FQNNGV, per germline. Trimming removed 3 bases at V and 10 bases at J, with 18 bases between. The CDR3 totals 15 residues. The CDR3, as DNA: TGTGCCAGCAGCTTCTCAGGGGCGCGTCGACGAAAACTGTTTTTT. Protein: CASSFSGARRRKLFF. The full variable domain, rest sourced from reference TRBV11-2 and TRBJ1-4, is EAGVAQSPRYKIIEKRQSVAFWCNPISGHATLYWYQQILGQGPKLLIQFQNNGVVDDSQLPKDRFSAERLKGVDSTLKIQPAKLEDSAVYLCASSFSGARRRKLFFGSGTQLSVL.

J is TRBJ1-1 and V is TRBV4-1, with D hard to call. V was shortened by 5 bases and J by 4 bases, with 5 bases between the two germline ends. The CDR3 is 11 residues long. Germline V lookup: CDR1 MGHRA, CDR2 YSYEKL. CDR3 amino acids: CASSRSTEAFF. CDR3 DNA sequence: TGCGCCAGCAGCAGGAGCACTGAAGCTTTCTTT.

CDR3 sequence reads: CATSRDRMFPGEEQFF. The CDR3, as DNA: TGTGCCACCAGCAGGGATCGGATGTTTCCGGGTGAGGAGCAGTTCTTC. The rearrangement uses TRBV15 and TRBJ2-1; D unclear. The germline V gene has CDR1 LNHNV and CDR2 YYDKDF (reference sequence). The CDR3 length is 16 residues. The V gene lost 3 bases and the J gene lost 10 bases, with 22 bases spanning the gap.

The CDR3 coding sequence is TGTGCTAGTGCCCTGGGACACCAACAGCAGTCTGGGGCCAACGTCCTGACTTTC. It codes for CASALGHQQQSGANVLTF. This rearrangement joins TRBV12-5 to TRBJ2-6; D is perhaps TRBD1 (6 bases). The CDR3 covers 18 residues. Germline assignment: CDR1 LGHNT and CDR2 FRNRAP. Trimming took off 7 bases at V and 1 base at J, with 20 bases between the two ends.

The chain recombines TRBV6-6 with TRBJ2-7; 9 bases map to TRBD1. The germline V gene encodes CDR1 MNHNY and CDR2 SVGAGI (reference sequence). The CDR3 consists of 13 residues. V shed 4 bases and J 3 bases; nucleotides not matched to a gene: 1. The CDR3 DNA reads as TGTGCCAGCAGTTGGGGACAGGGCTACGAGCAGTACTTC. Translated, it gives CASSWGQGYEQYF.

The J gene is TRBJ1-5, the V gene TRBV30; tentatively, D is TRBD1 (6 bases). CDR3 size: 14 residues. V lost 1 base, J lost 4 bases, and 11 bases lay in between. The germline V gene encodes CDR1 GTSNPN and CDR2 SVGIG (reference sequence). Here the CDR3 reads CAWSAGTGNQPQHF. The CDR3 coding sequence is TGTGCCTGGAGTGCTGGTACAGGGAATCAGCCCCAGCATTTT. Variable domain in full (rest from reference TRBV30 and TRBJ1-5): SQTIHQWPATLVQPVGSPLSLECTVEGTSNPNLYWYRQAAGRGLQLLFYSVGIGQISSEVPQNLSASRPQDRQFILSSKKLLLSDSGFYLCAWSAGTGNQPQHFGDGTRLSIL.

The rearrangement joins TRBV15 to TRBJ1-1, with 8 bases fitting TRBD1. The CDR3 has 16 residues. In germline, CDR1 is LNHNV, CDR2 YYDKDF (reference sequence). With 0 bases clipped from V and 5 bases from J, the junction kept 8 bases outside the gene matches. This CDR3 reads CATSRDPQGAYTEAFF. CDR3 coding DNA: TGTGCCACCAGCAGAGATCCCCAGGGGGCTTATACTGAAGCTTTCTTT.

DNA for the CDR3: TGTGCCAGCAGTGAACCCCTCTACAATGAGCAGTTCTTC. It yields the protein CASSEPLYNEQFF. J is TRBJ2-1 and V is TRBV25-1; D gene unclear. V shed 2 bases and J shed 3 bases, with 5 bases lying between them. Per the germline V gene, CDR1 is MGHDK and CDR2 is SYGVNS. The CDR3 covers 13 residues.

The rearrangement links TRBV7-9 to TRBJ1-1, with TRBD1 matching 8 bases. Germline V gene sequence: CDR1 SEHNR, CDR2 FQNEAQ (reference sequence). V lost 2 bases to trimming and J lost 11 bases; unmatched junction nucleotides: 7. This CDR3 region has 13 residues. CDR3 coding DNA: TGTGCCAGCAGCTTACAGGGGGCGGGACAGGCTTTCTTT. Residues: CASSLQGAGQAFF.